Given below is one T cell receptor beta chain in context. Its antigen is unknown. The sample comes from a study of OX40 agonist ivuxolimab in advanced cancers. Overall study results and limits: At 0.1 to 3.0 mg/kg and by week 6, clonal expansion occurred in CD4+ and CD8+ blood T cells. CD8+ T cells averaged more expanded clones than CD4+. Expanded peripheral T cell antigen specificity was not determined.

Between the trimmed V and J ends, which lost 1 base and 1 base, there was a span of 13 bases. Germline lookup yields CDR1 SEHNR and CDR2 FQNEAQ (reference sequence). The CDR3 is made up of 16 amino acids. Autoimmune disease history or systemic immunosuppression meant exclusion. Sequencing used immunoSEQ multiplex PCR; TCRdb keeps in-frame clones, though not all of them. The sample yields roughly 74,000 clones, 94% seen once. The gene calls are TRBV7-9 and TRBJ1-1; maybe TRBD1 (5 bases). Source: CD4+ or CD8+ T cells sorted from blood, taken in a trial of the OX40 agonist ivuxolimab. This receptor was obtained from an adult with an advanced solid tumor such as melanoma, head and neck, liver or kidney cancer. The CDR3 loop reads CASSLVGGTRNTEAFF. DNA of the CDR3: TGTGCCAGCAGCTTAGTCGGCGGGACCCGGAACACTGAAGCTTTCTTT.